This passage covers 5 T cell receptor beta chains from one sample sequenced in a study of vaccination and CD4 T cells after COVID-19. Sequencing of cultured CD4+ T cell DNA used the Oncomine TCR Beta short-read assay. TCRdb reprocessed the PCR reads via MiXCR and lists one record per CDR3 protein. This sample yields about 14,000 distinct CDR3 sequences, of which around 21% are seen a single time; approximately 14% belongs to the top ten. Noted treatment: roughly ten-day PBMC culture with coronavirus spike peptide pools or control peptides (ViraFEST assay). These receptors lack a known antigen. Specimen: cultured CD4+ T cells from blood. These receptors all come from a human donor with COVID-19.

This chain connects TRBV9 to TRBJ2-5, with 11 bases fitting TRBD2. Germline V CDR1 and CDR2: SGDLS, YYNGEE. The trim removed 4 bases at V and 4 bases at J, leaving 3 bases unmatched. The CDR3 covers 14 residues. CDR3 bases: TGTGCCAGCAGCTCACTAGCGGGGGTAGAGACCCAGTACTTC. Translating it yields CASSSLAGVETQYF.

The sample holds a few counts of this clonotype. The V call is TRBV5-1, the J call TRBJ1-2; possible D gene TRBD1, 5 bases. This CDR3 has 17 amino acids. The V gene lost 0 bases and the J gene lost 4 bases, with 19 bases spanning the gap. The germline CDR1 and CDR2 sequences are SGHRS and YFSETQ. CDR3 sequence: CASSLGQGSFIVYGYTF. CDR3 DNA sequence: TGCGCCAGCAGCTTGGGTCAGGGAAGTTTTATCGTCTATGGCTACACCTTC.

The CDR3 spells CSARPKVYSSTDTQYF. The CDR3 DNA sequence: TGCAGTGCTAGACCGAAGGTGTACTCTAGCACAGATACGCAGTATTTT. V gene TRBV20-1 combines with J gene TRBJ2-3; D gene unclear. V was cut by 2 bases and J by 0 bases, with 15 bases left in between. Germline values: CDR1 DFQATT, CDR2 SNEGSKA (reference sequence). The CDR3 spans 16 residues.

This rearrangement joins TRBV28 to TRBJ1-5; D remains ambiguous. The CDR3 has 16 residues. Germline lookup yields CDR1 MDHEN and CDR2 SYDVKM. V dropped 6 bases and J dropped 0 bases, with 15 bases sitting between them. The CDR3 sequence is CASSDTPRLSNQPQHF. The CDR3 DNA reads TGTGCCAGCAGCGATACTCCCCGGCTTAGCAATCAGCCCCAGCATTTT. Full variable domain (outside the CDR3, taken from reference TRBV28 and TRBJ1-5): DVKVTQSSRYLVKRTGEKVFLECVQDMDHENMFWYRQDPGLGLRLIYFSYDVKMKEKGDIPEGYSVSREKKERFSLILESASTNQTSMYLCASSDTPRLSNQPQHFGDGTRLSIL.

The chain has TRBV6-2 or TRBV6-3 and TRBJ1-2, with a possible D match to TRBD1 (5 bases). Trimming shortened V by 5 bases and J by 1 base, and 8 bases separated the two germline ends. This CDR3 contains 13 residues. Germline V lookup: CDR1 MNHEY, CDR2 SVGEGT. CDR3 loop: CASSDDSNYGYTF. The CDR3 nucleotides are TGTGCCAGCAGTGATGACAGTAACTATGGCTACACCTTC.